This T cell receptor beta chain was identified during a study of graft-versus-host responses after intestinal transplantation. Background on the study: Induction with anti-thymocyte globulin, then tacrolimus and steroids for around three years, was given to all recipients.

This clone was counted only a few times. The antigen is undetermined. Using immunoSEQ multiplex PCR, the repertoire was profiled, and TCRdb retains in-frame clones only, with some absent. Of some 90,000 clones detected, approximately 92% appear once; the ten largest clones hold roughly 0.49%. General study findings and limits: GvH clones were identified in recipient marrow, with some first appearing in ileum or blood. When patients had graft-donor T cell macrochimerism, their allografts held high graft-versus-host to host-versus-graft clonal ratios. There was an association between peak levels of circulating GvH clones and early post-transplant HvG declines.

Germline assignment: CDR1 MGHRA and CDR2 YSYEKL. The V end lost 3 bases, the J end lost 7 bases, and 13 bases lay between the germline ends. The CDR3 covers 15 residues. This rearrangement joins TRBV4-1 to TRBJ1-6; D not resolved. The clonotype comes from a human donor who received an intestinal transplant. This material consisted of unstimulated CD8+ T cells sorted from spleen or lymph node cells, taken before intestinal transplant. Written as DNA, the CDR3 is TGCGCCAGCAGCCACGGTCCGTTTCTCAATTCACCCCTCCACTTT. Encoded protein: CASSHGPFLNSPLHF.